The subject of this entry is one TCR beta chain. Its specificity is unknown. Assay used: immunoSEQ multiplex PCR; TCRdb lists only in-frame clones, some missing. The repertoire holds around 110,000 clones, 85% to 95% seen once, with approximately 1.2% in the top ten. The CDR3 contains 17 residues. CDR1 and CDR2 (germline): MGHRA, YSYEKL. Trimming cost V 0 bases and J 7 bases; bases outside gene matches: 6. The sample comes from a study of graft-versus-host responses after intestinal transplantation. V is TRBV4-1 and J is TRBJ2-1; 13 bases match TRBD2. Sample: unstimulated CD8+ T cells sorted from spleen or lymph node cells, taken before transplant. The receptor was isolated from a human donor who was the organ donor for an intestinal transplant. DNA for the CDR3: TGCGCCAGCAGCCAAGACGTACTAGCGGGAGGGAGGAATGAGCAGTTCTTC. It yields the protein CASSQDVLAGGRNEQFF.